This T cell receptor beta chain came from a study of OX40 agonist ivuxolimab in advanced cancers. Study observations and caveats: There was clonal expansion of CD4+ and CD8+ blood T cells by week 6 at 0.1 to 3.0 mg/kg. Compared with CD4+, CD8+ T cells on average had more expanded clones.

Germline CDR1 and CDR2: MNHEY and SMNVEV (reference sequence). With 5 bases removed from V and 8 bases from J, the gap between germline ends came to 16 bases. This CDR3 has 14 amino acids. Assay: immunoSEQ multiplex PCR; the TCRdb copy retains only in-frame clones and omits some. Of about 73,000 clones detected, roughly nine tenths appear once; the ten largest clones hold under 10%. Points on this clone: As yet, its antigen is unknown.

Here the sequenced sample was CD4+ or CD8+ T cells sorted from blood, taken in a trial of the OX40 agonist ivuxolimab. This chain joins TRBV27 and TRBJ2-1; a possible D gene is TRBD1 (8 bases). This receptor was obtained from an adult with an advanced solid tumor such as melanoma, head and neck, liver or kidney cancer. The CDR3 DNA reads TGTGCCAGCAGTACACACAGGGGGGGGGATGAGCAGTTCTTC. Translating it yields CASSTHRGGDEQFF.